This T cell receptor beta chain came from a study of CD4 T cells in relation to SARS-CoV-2 and coronaviruses. The unexposed donors gave CD4+ T cells in about 2010-2019, prior to COVID-19. After less than 11 days of culture, CD4+ T cells were isolated. Per the germline V gene, CDR1 is LGHNT and CDR2 is FRNRAP. This CDR3 spans 15 amino acids. The germline V and J ends were trimmed by 1 base and 6 bases, with 16 bases remaining between them. The assay was immunoSEQ multiplex PCR, and TCRdb's table has in-frame clones only and misses some. This sample has some 25,000 clones, with over 60% found just once. Regarding this clone: Its antigen is currently unknown.

Specimen: CD4+ T cells from PBMCs, cultured in vitro. This chain uses TRBV12-5 with TRBJ2-7; possible D gene TRBD2, 5 bases. The receptor was isolated from a human donor in good health. Written as DNA, the CDR3 is TGTGCTAGTGGTTTGGGGGGAAGGACTTGGCGCGAGCAGTACTTC. It is translated as CASGLGGRTWREQYF.